The present TCR beta chain was sequenced within a study of beta chain features in type 1 diabetes. The whole isolated RNA underwent reverse transcription, so sequencing captured expressed TCRB transcripts. Read counts averaged around 3.6 million for samples of naive, central memory and regulatory T cells. Produced via immunoSEQ multiplex PCR; TCRdb's table is partial and in-frame only. The sample includes over 300,000 clones, around 7.6% of them seen just once. This clone was counted ten times or more. The antigen is unknown. By way of CD45RO/CCR7/CD25/CD127/CD95/CD27, the CD4+ regulatory, stem cell-like memory, central memory and naive cells were sorted. Overall study results and limits: All four CD4+ subsets from Type 1 diabetes patients carried moderately but significantly shorter TCRB CDR3s. In the patient group, naive, central memory and Treg TCRB repertoires seemed more alike than in the healthy donor group.

In germline, CDR1 is SGHRS, CDR2 YFSETQ. Trimming removed 8 bases at V and 3 bases at J, with 15 bases between. The CDR3 spans 14 residues. Material: central memory CD4+ T cells from blood. The chain couples TRBV5-1 to TRBJ1-5; TRBD1 might be the D (5 bases). This clonotype originated in a woman between 18 and 29 years old in good health. Written as DNA, the CDR3 is TGCGCCAGTTCCCCCGACAGCCTCAATCAGCCCCAGCATTTT. Translated: CASSPDSLNQPQHF.